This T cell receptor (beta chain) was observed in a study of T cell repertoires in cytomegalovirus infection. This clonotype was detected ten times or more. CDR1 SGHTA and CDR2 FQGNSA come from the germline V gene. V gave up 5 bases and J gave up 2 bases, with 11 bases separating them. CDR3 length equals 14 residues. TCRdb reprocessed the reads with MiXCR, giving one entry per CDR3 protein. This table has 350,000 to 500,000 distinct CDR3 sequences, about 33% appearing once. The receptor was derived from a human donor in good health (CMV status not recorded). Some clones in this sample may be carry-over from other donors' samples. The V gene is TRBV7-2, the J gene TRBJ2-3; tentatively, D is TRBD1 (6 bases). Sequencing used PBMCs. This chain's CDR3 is CASSQGHITDTQYF. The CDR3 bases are TGTGCCAGCAGCCAGGGACACATCACAGATACGCAGTATTTT.